This TCR beta chain was observed in a study of T cell responses to AZD1222 COVID-19 vaccine. Sequenced by immunoSEQ multiplex PCR; TCRdb stores in-frame clones only, minus some. The data contain some 150,000 clones, over 85% of them singletons. Study results and caveats: The donors showed a predominance of white British ancestry and of females, with possible underestimation of clonal diversity.

The CDR3 contains 18 residues. Per germline, CDR1 MNHEY and CDR2 SMNVEV (reference sequence). V lost 0 bases and J lost 2, with 19 bases in between. Turning to this clone: No antigen is known for it.

J is TRBJ1-2 and V is TRBV27, with D possibly TRBD1 on 6 matching bases. This receptor was taken from an adult who received the AZD1222 COVID-19 vaccine. Sequences were derived from peripheral blood, sampled 28 days after the second AZD1222 dose. As DNA, the CDR3 is TGTGCCAGCAGTTTATCGATTTCTGGGGGACACGCGAACTATGGCTACACCTTC. It translates to CASSLSISGGHANYGYTF.